This T cell receptor beta chain emerged from a study of cytomegalovirus exposure and HLA in healthy donors. Whole-study results and caveats: Most CMV-associated TCR beta chains were later found to appear HLA-restricted.

V gave up 1 base and J gave up 6 bases, with 15 bases separating them. This CDR3 is 14 amino acids long. The germline V gene has CDR1 SQVTM and CDR2 ANQGSEA. The PCR employed 60 Vbeta primers together with 13 Jbeta primers. Generated by immunoSEQ multiplex PCR, the TCRdb table keeps only in-frame clones and is missing some. The top ten clones hold around a tenth of a sample with more than 90,000 clones, about 68% of them seen once. As for this clone: The antigen is unknown.

At the time of sampling, donors were nominally healthy, though unrecorded immune exposures were likely. This receptor was taken from a woman aged 45-65 years in good health and CMV-seropositive. V and J are TRBV29-1 and TRBJ1-1; D might be TRBD1 (6 bases). The specimen was PBMCs. The CDR3 coding sequence is TGCAGCGTTGAAGTCCAGGCAGGGGTATCTGAAGCTTTCTTT. Amino acids: CSVEVQAGVSEAFF.